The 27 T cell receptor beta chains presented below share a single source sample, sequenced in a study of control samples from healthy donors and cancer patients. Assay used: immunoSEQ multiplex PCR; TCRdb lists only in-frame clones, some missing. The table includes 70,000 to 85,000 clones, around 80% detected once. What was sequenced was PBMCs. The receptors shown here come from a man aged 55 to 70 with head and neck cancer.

The CDR3 is CASSLGSSNQPQHF. The CDR3 coding sequence is TGTGCCAGCAGCCTCGGGTCCTCTAATCAGCCCCAGCATTTT. The chain couples TRBV28 to TRBJ1-5, with D unresolved. CDR1 and CDR2 from the germline V gene are MDHEN and SYDVKM. The CDR3 consists of 14 residues. V was clipped by 6 bases and J by 4 bases, with 13 bases between them.

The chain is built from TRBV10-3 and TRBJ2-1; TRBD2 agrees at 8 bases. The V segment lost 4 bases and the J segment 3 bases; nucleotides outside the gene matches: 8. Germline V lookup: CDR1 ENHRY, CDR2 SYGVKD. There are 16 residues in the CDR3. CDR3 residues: CAISGRLAGVYNEQFF. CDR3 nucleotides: TGTGCCATCAGTGGGAGGCTAGCGGGTGTCTACAATGAGCAGTTCTTC.

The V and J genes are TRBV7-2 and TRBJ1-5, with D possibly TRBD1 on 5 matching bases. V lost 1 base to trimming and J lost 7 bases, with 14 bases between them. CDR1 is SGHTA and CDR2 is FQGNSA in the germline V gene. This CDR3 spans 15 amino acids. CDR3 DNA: TGTGCCAGCAGCTTAGACGGAAATAGGGGCCAGCCCCAGCATTTT. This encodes CASSLDGNRGQPQHF.

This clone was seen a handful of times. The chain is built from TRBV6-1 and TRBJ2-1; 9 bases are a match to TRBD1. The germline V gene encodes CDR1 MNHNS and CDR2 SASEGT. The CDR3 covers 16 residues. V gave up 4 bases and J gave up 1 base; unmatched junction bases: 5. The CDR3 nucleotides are TGTGCCAGCAGTGTCACCGGGACAGGGTCCTACAATGAGCAGTTCTTC. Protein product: CASSVTGTGSYNEQFF.

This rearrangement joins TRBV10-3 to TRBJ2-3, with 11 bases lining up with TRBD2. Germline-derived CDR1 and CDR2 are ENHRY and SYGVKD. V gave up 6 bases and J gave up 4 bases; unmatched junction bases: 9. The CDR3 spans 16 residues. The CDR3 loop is CAISDTSGSGADTQYF. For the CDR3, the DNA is TGTGCCATCAGCGACACTAGCGGGAGTGGGGCAGATACGCAGTATTTT.

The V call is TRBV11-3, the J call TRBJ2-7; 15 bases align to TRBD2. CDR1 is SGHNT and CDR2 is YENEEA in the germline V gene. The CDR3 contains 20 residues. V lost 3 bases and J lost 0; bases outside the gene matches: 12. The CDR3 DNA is TGTGCCAGCAGCTTCGCTCGAGGGACTAGCGGGAGGCTCAGCTCCTACGAGCAGTACTTC. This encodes CASSFARGTSGRLSSYEQYF.

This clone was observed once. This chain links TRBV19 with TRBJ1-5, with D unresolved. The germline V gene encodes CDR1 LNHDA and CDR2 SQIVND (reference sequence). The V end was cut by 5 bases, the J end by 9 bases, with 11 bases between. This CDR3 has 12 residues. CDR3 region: CASSGERRPQHF. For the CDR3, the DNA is TGTGCCAGTAGTGGAGAAAGAAGGCCCCAGCATTTT.

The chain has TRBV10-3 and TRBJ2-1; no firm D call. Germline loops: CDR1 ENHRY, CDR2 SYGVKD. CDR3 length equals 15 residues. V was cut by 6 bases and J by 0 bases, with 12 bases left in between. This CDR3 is CAIRPTKTSYNEQFF. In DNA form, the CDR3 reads TGTGCCATCAGACCCACCAAAACCTCCTACAATGAGCAGTTCTTC.

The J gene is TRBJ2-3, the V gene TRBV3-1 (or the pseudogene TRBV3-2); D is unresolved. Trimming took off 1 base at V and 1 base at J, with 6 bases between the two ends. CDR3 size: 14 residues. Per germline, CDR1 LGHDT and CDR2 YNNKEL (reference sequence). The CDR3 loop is CASSQGIRTDTQYF. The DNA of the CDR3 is TGTGCCAGCAGCCAAGGGATCCGCACAGATACGCAGTATTTT.

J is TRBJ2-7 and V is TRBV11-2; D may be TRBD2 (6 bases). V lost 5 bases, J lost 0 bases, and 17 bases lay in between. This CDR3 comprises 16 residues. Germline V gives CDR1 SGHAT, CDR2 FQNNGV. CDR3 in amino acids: CASSPIRGTHSYEQYF. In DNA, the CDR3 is TGTGCCAGCAGCCCCATTCGGGGGACCCACTCCTACGAGCAGTACTTC.

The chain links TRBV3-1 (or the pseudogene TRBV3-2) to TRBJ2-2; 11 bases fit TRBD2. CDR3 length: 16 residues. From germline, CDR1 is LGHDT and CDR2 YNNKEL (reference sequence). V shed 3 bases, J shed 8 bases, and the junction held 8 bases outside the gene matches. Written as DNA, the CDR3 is TGTGCCAGCAGCCATTCCTTCACTAGCGGGAGAGGGGAGCTGTTTTTT. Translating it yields CASSHSFTSGRGELFF.

CDR3 region: CASSQQSWNEQFF. The CDR3 DNA reads TGTGCCAGCAGCCAACAAAGTTGGAATGAGCAGTTCTTC. The J gene is TRBJ2-1, the V gene TRBV3-1 (or the pseudogene TRBV3-2); D is unclear. Germline V lookup: CDR1 LGHDT, CDR2 YNNKEL (reference sequence). The CDR3 is 13 amino acids. The ends were cut back, 2 bases at V and 7 bases at J, with 9 bases in the middle.

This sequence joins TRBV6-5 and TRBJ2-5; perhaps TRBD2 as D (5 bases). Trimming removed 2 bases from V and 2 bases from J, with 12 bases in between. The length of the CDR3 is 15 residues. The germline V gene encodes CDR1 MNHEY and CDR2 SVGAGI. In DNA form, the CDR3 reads TGTGCCAGCAGTTACACGGGGAGAATTCAAGAGACCCAGTACTTC. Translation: CASSYTGRIQETQYF.

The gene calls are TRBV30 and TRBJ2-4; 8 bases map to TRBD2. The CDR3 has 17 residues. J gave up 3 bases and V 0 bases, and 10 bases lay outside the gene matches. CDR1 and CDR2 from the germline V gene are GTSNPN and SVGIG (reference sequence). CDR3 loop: CAWSVLREGKVKNIQYF. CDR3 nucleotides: TGTGCCTGGAGTGTACTCCGGGAGGGTAAAGTCAAAAACATTCAGTACTTC.

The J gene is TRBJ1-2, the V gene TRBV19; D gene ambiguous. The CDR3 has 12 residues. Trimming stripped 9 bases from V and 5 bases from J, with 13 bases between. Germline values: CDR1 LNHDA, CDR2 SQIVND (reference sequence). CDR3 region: CASSNRVYGYTF. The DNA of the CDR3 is TGTGCCAGCAGCAATCGGGTTTATGGCTACACCTTC.

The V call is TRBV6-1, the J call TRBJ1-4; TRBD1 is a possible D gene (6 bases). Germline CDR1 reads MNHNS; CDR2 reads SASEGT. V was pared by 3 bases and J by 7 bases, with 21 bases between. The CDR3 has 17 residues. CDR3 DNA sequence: TGTGCCAGCAGTGACGGGGCAAACAGGGTAGTCGGTGAAAAACTGTTTTTT. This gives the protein CASSDGANRVVGEKLFF.

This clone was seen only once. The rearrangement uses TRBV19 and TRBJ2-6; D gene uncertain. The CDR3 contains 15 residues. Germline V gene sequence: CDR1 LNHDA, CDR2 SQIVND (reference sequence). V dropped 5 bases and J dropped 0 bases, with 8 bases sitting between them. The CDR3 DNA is TGTGCCAGTAGTTTACAGATCTCTGGGGCCAACGTCCTGACTTTC. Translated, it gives CASSLQISGANVLTF.

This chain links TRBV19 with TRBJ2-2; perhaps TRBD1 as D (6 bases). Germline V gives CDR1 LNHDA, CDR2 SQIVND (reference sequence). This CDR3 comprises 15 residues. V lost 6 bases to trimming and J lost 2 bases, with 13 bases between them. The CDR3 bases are TGTGCCAGTAGCCTAGGACAGTTCAACACCGGGGAGCTGTTTTTT. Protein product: CASSLGQFNTGELFF. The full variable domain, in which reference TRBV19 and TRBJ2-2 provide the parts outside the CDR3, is DGGITQSPKYLFRKEGQNVTLSCEQNLNHDAMYWYRQDPGQGLRLIYYSQIVNDFQKGDIAEGYSVSREKKESFPLTVTSAQKNPTAFYLCASSLGQFNTGELFFGEGSRLTVL.

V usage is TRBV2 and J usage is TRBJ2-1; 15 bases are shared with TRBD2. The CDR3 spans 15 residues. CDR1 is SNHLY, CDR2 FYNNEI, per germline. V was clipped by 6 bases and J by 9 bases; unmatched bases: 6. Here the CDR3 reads CASRVGLAGGSEQFF. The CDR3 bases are TGTGCCAGCAGAGTGGGACTAGCGGGGGGAAGTGAGCAGTTCTTC.

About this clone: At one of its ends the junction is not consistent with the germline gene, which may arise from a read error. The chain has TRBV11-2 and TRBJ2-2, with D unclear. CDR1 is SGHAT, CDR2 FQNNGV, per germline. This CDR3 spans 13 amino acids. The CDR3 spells CASGFSITGELFF. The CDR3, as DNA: TGTGCCAGCGGCTTTAGTATCACCGGGGAGCTGTTTTTT.

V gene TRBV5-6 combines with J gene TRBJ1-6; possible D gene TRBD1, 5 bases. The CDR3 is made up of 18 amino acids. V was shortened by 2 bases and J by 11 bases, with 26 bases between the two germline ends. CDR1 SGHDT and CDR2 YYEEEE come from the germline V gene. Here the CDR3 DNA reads TGTGCCAGCAGCTTTAAGCTCCCTCGGCGAGGTGCGGGGCCACCCCTCCACTTT. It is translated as CASSFKLPRRGAGPPLHF. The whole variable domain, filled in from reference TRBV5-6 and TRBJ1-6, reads DAGVTQSPTHLIKTRGQQVTLRCSPKSGHDTVSWYQQALGQGPQFIFQYYEEEERQRGNFPDRFSGHQFPNYSSELNVNALLLGDSALYLCASSFKLPRRGAGPPLHFGNGTRLTVT.

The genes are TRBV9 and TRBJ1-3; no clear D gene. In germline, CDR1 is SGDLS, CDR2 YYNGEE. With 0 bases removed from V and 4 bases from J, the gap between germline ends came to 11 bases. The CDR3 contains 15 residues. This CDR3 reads CASSVADEHGNTIYF. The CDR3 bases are TGTGCCAGCAGCGTAGCTGACGAACACGGAAACACCATATATTTT.

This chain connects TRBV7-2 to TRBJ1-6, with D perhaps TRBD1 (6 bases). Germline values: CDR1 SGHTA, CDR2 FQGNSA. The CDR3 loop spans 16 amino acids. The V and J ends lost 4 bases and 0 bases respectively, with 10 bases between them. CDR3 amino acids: CASSSPQGSYNSPLHF. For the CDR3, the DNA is TGTGCCAGCAGCTCACCACAGGGCTCCTATAATTCACCCCTCCACTTT.

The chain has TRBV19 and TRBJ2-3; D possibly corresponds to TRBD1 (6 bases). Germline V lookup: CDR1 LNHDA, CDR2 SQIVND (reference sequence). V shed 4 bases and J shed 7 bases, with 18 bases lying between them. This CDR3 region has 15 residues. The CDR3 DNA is TGTGCCAGTAGTAGGGGGCAAGTTGGTGGAAATACGCAGTATTTT. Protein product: CASSRGQVGGNTQYF.

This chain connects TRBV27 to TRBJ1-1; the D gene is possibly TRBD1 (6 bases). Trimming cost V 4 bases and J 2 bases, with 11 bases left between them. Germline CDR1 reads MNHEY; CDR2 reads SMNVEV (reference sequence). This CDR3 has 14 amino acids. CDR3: CASSSRTANTEAFF. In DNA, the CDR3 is TGTGCCAGCAGTTCCAGGACAGCCAACACTGAAGCTTTCTTT.

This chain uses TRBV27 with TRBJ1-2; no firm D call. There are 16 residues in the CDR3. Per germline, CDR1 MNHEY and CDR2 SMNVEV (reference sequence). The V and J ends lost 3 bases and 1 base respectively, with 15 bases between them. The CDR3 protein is CASSFIFRGINYGYTF. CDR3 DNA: TGTGCCAGCAGTTTCATCTTCAGAGGGATTAACTATGGCTACACCTTC.

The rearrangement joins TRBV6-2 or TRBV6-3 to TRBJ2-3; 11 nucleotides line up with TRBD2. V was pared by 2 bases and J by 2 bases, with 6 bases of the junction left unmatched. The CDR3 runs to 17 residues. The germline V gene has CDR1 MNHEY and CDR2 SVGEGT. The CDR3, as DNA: TGTGCCAGCAGTTACACAGGGACTAGCGGCTACACAGATACGCAGTATTTT. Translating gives CASSYTGTSGYTDTQYF.